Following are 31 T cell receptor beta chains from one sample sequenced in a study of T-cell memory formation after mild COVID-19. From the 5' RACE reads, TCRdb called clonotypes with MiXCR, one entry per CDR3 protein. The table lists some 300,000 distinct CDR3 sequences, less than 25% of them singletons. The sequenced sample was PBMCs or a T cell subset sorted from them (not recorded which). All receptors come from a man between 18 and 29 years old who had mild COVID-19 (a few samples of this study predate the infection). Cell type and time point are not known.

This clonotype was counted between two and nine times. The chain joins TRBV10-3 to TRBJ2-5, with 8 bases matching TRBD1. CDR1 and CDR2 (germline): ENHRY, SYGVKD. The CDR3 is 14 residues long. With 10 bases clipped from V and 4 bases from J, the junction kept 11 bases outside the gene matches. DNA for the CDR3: TGTGCCACCAACAGAAGACAGGGGACAGAGACCCAGTACTTC. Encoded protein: CATNRRQGTETQYF.

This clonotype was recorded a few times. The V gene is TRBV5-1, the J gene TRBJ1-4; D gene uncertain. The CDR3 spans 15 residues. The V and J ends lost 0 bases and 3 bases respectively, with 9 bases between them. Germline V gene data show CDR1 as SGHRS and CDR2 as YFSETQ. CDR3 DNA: TGCGCCAGCAGCTTGGCCGGCCCGCCTAATGAAAAACTGTTTTTT. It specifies CASSLAGPPNEKLFF.

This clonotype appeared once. The CDR3 DNA is TGTGCCAGTTCAGGGGGATCTGAAGCTTTCTTT. Protein product: CASSGGSEAFF. The V gene is TRBV19, the J gene TRBJ1-1, with TRBD1 identical over 7 bases. In germline, CDR1 is LNHDA, CDR2 SQIVND (reference sequence). This CDR3 region has 11 residues. V lost 8 bases and J lost 6; bases outside the gene matches: 3.

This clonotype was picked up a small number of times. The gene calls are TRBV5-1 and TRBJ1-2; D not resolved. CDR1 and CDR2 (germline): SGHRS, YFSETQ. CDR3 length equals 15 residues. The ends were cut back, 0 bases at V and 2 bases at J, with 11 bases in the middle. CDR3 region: CASSLALGSNYGYTF. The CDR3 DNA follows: TGCGCCAGCAGCTTGGCCCTGGGCAGCAACTATGGCTACACCTTC.

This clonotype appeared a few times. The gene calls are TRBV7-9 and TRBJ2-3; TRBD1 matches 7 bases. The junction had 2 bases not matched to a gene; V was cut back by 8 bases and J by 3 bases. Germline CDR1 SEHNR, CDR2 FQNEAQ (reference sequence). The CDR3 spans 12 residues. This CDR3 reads CASRTGTDTQYF. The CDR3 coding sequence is TGTGCCAGCCGGACAGGTACAGATACGCAGTATTTT.

The CDR3 DNA sequence: TGCAGTGCTAGTCCTTACAGGGAGAATCAGCCCCAGCATTTT. Its protein product is CSASPYRENQPQHF. The chain has TRBV20-1 and TRBJ1-5; possibly TRBD1 for D (6 bases). Germline CDR1 is DFQATT and CDR2 is SNEGSKA (reference sequence). The germline V and J ends were trimmed by 3 bases and 4 bases, with 13 bases remaining between them. This CDR3 is 14 amino acids long.

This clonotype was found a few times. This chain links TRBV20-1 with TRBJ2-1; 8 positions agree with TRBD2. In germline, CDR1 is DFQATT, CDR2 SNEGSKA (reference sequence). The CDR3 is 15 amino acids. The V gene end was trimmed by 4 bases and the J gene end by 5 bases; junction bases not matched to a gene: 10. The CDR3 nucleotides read TGCAGTGCTACCACTCCGGGGGGGCCCCACAATGAGCAGTTCTTC. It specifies CSATTPGGPHNEQFF.

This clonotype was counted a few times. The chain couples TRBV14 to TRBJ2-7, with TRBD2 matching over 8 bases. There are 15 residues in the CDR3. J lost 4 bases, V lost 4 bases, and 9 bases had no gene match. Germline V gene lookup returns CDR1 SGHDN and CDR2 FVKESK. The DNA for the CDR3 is TGTGCCAGCAGCCGGTTAGCGGGGCTTCGTTACGAGCAGTACTTC. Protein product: CASSRLAGLRYEQYF.

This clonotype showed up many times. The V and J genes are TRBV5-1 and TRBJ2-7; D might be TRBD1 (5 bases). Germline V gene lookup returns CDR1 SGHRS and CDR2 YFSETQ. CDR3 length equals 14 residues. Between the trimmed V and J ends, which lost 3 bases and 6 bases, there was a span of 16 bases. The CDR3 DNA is TGCGCCAGCAGCTCCCGACAGTCCTCGGCCGAGCAGTACTTC. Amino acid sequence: CASSSRQSSAEQYF.

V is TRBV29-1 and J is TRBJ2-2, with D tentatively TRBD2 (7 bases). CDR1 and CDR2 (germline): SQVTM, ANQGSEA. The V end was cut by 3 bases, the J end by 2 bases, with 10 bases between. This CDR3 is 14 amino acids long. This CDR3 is CSVDGGANTGELFF. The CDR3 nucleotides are TGCAGCGTTGATGGGGGGGCCAACACCGGGGAGCTGTTTTTT.

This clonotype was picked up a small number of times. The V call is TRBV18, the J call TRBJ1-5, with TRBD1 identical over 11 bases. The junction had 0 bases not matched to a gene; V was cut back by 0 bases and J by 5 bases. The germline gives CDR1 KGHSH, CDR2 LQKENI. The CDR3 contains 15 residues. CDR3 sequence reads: CASSPPGQGDQPQHF. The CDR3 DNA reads TGTGCCAGCTCACCACCGGGACAGGGGGATCAGCCCCAGCATTTT.

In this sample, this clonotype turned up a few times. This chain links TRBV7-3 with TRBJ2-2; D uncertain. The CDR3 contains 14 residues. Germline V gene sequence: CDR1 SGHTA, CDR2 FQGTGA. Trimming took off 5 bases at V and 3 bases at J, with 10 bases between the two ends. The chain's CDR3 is CASSGRLDTGELFF. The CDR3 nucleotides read TGTGCCAGCAGCGGGCGCCTCGACACCGGGGAGCTGTTTTTT.

CDR3 sequence (DNA): TGTGCCAGCAGCTTGGGACACCGGACAGCCCGCACAGATACGCAGTATTTT. It is translated as CASSLGHRTARTDTQYF. The chain couples TRBV5-4 to TRBJ2-3; a weak D match, TRBD1 (6 bases). The ends were cut back, 0 bases at V and 1 base at J, with 15 bases in the middle. The CDR3 extends over 17 amino acids. The germline V gene has CDR1 SGHNT and CDR2 YYREEE (reference sequence).

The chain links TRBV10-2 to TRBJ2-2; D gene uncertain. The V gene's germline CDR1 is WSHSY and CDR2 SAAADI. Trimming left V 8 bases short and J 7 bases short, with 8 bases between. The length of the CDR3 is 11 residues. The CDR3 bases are TGCGCCAGCTCCCAGCACGGGGAGCTGTTTTTT. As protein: CASSQHGELFF.

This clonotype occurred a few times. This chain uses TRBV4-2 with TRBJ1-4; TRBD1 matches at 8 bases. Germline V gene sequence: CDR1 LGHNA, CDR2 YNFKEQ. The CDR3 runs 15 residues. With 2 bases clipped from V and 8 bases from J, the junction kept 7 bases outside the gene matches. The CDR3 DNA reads TGTGCCAGCAGCCAATGGACAGGGTTTAGGGAAAAACTGTTTTTT. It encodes CASSQWTGFREKLFF.

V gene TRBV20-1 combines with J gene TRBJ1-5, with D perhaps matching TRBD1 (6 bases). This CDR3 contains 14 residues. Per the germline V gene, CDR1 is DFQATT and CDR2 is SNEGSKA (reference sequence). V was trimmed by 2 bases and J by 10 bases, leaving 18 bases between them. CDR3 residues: CSARSLTGWEPQHF. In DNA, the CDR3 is TGCAGTGCTAGATCCTTGACAGGTTGGGAACCCCAGCATTTT.

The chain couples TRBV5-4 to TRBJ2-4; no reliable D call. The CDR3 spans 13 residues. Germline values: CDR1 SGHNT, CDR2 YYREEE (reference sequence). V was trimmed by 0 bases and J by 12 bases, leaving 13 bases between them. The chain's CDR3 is CASSLAEMSTQYF. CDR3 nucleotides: TGTGCCAGCAGCTTGGCCGAAATGAGCACTCAGTACTTC.

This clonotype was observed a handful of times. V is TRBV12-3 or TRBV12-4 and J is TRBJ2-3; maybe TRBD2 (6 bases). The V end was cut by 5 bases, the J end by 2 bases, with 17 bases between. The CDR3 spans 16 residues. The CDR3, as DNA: TGTGCCAGCAGTAAAAGACTAGATCCCCCCACAGATACGCAGTATTTT. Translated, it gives CASSKRLDPPTDTQYF.

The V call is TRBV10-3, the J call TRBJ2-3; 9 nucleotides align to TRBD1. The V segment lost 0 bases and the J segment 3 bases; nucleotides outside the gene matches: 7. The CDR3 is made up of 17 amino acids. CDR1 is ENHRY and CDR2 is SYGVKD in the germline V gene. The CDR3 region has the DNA TGTGCCATCAGTGAGTCGGGGGACAGGGACAATACAGATACGCAGTATTTT. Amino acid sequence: CAISESGDRDNTDTQYF.

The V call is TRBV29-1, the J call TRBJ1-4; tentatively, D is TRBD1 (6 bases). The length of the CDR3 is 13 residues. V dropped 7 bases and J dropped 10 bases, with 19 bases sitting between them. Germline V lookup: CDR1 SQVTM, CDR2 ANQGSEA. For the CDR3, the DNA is TGCAGCGCCAGAGGGGGGGATGTTCGAAAACTGTTTTTT. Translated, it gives CSARGGDVRKLFF.

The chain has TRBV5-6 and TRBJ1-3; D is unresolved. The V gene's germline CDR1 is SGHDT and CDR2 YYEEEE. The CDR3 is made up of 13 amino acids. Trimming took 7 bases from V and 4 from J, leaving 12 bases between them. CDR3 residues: CASSFAPGNTIYF. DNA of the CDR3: TGTGCCAGCTCCTTCGCACCAGGAAACACCATATATTTT.

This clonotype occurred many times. CDR3 amino acids: CASTRGDSSSGANVLTF. The CDR3 nucleotides are TGCGCCAGCACCCGGGGGGACAGCAGCTCTGGGGCCAACGTCCTGACTTTC. The rearrangement joins TRBV4-3 to TRBJ2-6, with D perhaps assigned TRBD1 or TRBD2 (7 bases each). Germline V lookup: CDR1 LGHNA, CDR2 YSLEER. The CDR3 spans 17 residues. Trimming pared 7 bases from V and 0 bases from J, leaving 16 bases between.

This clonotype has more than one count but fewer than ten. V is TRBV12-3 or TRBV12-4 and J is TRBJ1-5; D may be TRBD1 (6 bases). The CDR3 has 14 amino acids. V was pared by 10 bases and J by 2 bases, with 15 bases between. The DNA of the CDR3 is TGTGCCACCGCGACCTCAGGGGGCAATCAGCCCCAGCATTTT. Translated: CATATSGGNQPQHF.

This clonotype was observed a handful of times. CDR3 in DNA: TGTGCCAGCAGCCCGGGCAGGGGGGCTGGTCAGCCCCAGCATTTT. This codes for CASSPGRGAGQPQHF. This chain joins TRBV5-5 and TRBJ1-5; 7 bases are a match to TRBD1. V was pared by 4 bases and J by 6 bases, with 10 bases of the junction left unmatched. Germline loops: CDR1 SGHKS, CDR2 YYEKEE (reference sequence). The CDR3 has 15 amino acids. The variable domain in full, with the rest retrieved from reference TRBV5-5 and TRBJ1-5, is DAGVTQSPTHLIKTRGQQVTLRCSPISGHKSVSWYQQVLGQGPQFIFQYYEKEERGRGNFPDRFSARQFPNYSSELNVNALLLGDSALYLCASSPGRGAGQPQHFGDGTRLSIL.

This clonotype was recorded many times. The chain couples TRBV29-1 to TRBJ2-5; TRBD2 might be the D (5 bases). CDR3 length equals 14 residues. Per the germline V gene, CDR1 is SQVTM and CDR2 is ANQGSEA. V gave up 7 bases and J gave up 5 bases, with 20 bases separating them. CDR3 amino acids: CSATRGSAGETQYF. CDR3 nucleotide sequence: TGCAGCGCCACCCGGGGTAGCGCTGGGGAGACCCAGTACTTC.

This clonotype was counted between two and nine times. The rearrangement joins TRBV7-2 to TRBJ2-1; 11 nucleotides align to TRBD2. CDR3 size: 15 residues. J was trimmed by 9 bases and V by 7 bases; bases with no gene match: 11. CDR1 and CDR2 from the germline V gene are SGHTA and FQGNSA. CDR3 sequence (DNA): TGTGCCAGCAACCACGGTGGGCTAGCGGGGGGTGAGCAGTTCTTC. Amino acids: CASNHGGLAGGEQFF.

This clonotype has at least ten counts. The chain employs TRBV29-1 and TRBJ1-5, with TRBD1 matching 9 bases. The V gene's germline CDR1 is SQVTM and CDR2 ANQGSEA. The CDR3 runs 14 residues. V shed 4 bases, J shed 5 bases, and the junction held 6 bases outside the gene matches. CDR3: CSVGGQGNDQPQHF. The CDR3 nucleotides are TGCAGCGTTGGGGGACAGGGTAACGATCAGCCCCAGCATTTT.

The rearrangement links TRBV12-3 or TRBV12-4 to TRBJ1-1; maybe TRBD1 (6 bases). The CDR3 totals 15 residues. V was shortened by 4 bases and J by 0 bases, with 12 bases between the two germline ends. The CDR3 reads CASSWGGSVNTEAFF. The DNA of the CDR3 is TGTGCCAGCAGTTGGGGGGGCAGCGTGAACACTGAAGCTTTCTTT.

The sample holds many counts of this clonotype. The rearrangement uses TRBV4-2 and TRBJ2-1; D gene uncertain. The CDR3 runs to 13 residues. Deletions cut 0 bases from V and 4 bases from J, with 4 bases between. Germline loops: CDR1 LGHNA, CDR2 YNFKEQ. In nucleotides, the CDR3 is TGTGCCAGCAGCCAAGAGGATTACAATGAGCAGTTCTTC. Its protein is CASSQEDYNEQFF.

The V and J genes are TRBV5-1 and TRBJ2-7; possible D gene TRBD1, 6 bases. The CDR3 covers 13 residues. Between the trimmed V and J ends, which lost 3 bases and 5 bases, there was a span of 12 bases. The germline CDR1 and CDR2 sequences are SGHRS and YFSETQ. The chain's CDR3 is CASSSGYRDEQYF. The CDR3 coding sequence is TGCGCCAGCAGCTCTGGTTACAGGGACGAGCAGTACTTC.

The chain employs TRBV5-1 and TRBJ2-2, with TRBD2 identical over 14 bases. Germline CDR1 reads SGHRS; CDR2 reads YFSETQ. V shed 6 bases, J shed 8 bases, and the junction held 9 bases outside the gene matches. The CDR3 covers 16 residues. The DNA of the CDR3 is TGCGCCAGCACCCTCGGGACTAGCGGGGGAATGGGGGAGCTGTTTTTT. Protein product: CASTLGTSGGMGELFF.